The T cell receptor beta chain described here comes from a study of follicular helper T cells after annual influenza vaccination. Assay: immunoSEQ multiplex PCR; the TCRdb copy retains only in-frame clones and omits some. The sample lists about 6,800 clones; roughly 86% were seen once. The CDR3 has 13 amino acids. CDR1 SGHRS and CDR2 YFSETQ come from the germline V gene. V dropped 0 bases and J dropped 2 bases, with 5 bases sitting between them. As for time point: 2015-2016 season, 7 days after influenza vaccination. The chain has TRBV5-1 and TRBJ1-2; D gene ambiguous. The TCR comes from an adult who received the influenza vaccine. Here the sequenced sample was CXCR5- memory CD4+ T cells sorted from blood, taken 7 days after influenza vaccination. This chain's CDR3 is CASSLGGNYGYTF. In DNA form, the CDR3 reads TGCGCCAGCAGCTTGGGCGGGAACTATGGCTACACCTTC.